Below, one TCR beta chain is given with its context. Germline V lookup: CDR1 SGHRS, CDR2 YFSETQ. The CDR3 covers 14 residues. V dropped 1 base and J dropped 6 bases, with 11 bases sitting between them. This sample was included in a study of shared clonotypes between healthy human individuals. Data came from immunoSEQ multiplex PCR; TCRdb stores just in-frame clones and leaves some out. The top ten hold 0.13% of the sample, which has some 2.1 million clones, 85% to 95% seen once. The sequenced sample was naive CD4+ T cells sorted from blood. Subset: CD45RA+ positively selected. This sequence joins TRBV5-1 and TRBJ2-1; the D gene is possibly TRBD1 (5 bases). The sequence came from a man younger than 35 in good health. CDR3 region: CASSLSRVGNEQFF. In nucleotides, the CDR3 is TGCGCCAGCAGCTTGTCCAGGGTTGGCAATGAGCAGTTCTTC. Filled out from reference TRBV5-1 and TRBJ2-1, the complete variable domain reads KAGVTQTPRYLIKTRGQQVTLSCSPISGHRSVSWYQQTPGQGLQFLFEYFSETQRNKGNFPGRFSGRQFSNSRSEMNVSTLELGDSALYLCASSLSRVGNEQFFGPGTRLTVL.